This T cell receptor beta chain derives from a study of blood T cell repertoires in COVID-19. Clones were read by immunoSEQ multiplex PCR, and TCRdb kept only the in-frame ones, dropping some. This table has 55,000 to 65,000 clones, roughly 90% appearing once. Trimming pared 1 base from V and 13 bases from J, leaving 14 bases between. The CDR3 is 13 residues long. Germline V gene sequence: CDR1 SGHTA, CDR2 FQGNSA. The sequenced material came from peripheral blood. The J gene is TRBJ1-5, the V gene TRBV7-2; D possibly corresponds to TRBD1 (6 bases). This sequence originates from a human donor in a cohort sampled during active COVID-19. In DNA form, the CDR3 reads TGTGCCAGCAGCTTAGTCTCACAGGGCGAGCAGCATTTT. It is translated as CASSLVSQGEQHF. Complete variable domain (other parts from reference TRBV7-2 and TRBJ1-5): GAGVSQSPSNKVTEKGKDVELRCDPISGHTALYWYRQSLGQGLEFLIYFQGNSAPDKSGLPSDRFSAERTGGSVSTLTIQRTQQEDSAVYLCASSLVSQGEQHFGDGTRLSIL.